These T cell receptor beta chains were read from a single sample in a study of cytomegalovirus exposure and HLA in healthy donors. Produced via immunoSEQ multiplex PCR; TCRdb's table is partial and in-frame only. This table holds some 140,000 clones, 85% to 90% found once. Sample: PBMCs. The source is a man younger than 35 in good health and CMV-seronegative. CDR3s include the opening cysteine and the closing phenylalanine or tryptophan. The order of the fields is clone size, J gene, V gene, D gene, CDR3 DNA, CDR3 protein. D genes are given only for firm matches. A row's size may be missing; if present it is once, few, many or a size class.

NA	TRBJ1-1	TRBV18	NA	TGTGCCAGCTCACTTGACAGGAACACTGAAGCTTTCTTT	CASSLDRNTEAFF
NA	TRBJ2-1	TRBV18	TRBD2	TGTGCCAGCTCACCACTTGGCGGGAGGGCCGGCAATGAGCAGTTCTTC	CASSPLGGRAGNEQFF
NA	TRBJ2-5	TRBV11-2	NA	TGTGCCAGCAGCCATTGGAGGGAGGAGACCCAGTACTTC	CASSHWREETQYF
NA	TRBJ2-3	TRBV6-5	NA	TGTGCCAGCGCCTCTCCCCAGACTGGCACAGATACGCAGTATTTT	CASASPQTGTDTQYF
NA	TRBJ2-3	TRBV6-5	TRBD2	TGTGCCAGCAGGAGCTTGGCTAGCGGTACAGATACGCAGTATTTT	CASRSLASGTDTQYF
NA	TRBJ1-1	TRBV5-4	NA	TGTGCCAGCAGCTTGAGAGGCGGAAGAGCTACTGAAGCTTTCTTT	CASSLRGGRATEAFF
NA	TRBJ2-1	TRBV19	NA	TGTGCCAGTAGTGGACTCCGGGATCGCCGGGGGGCTGAGCAGTTCTTC	CASSGLRDRRGAEQFF
NA	TRBJ2-4	TRBV6-6	TRBD1	TGTGCCAGCAGTTATAGCGCAGGGGGCGCAAACATTCAGTACTTC	CASSYSAGGANIQYF
once	TRBJ1-1	TRBV12-2	NA	TGTGCAAGTCGCGCCAGCGAGAGGTTGGACACTGAAGCTTTCTTT	CASRASERLDTEAFF
NA	TRBJ2-2	TRBV5-1	NA	TGCGCCAGCAGCTTGTACGGAGGGGTCACCGGGGAGCTGTTTTTT	CASSLYGGVTGELFF